This T cell receptor (beta chain) was recovered during a study of blood T cell repertoires in COVID-19. In its sample, this clone was seen once. The protocol was immunoSEQ multiplex PCR, while the TCRdb copy is restricted to in-frame clones and leaves out a portion. This table has roughly 200,000 clones, about 83% appearing once. The CDR3 contains 16 residues. Trimming cost V 2 bases and J 4 bases; bases outside gene matches: 7. Looked up from germline, CDR1 is LNHNV and CDR2 is YYDKDF (reference sequence). This TCR derives from a woman in her seventies with active or convalescent COVID-19. J is TRBJ2-1 and V is TRBV15, with TRBD2 matching 8 bases. Sequencing used peripheral blood. CDR3 bases: TGTGCCACCAGCAGAAGAGGGACTAGGACATACAATGAGCAGTTCTTC. Residues: CATSRRGTRTYNEQFF.